The source of this TCR beta chain is a study of cytomegalovirus exposure and HLA in healthy donors. General study findings and limits: A list of roughly 180 TCR beta chains associated with cytomegalovirus was given. Subsequent analysis showed first-cohort TCR clusters tending to co-occur in some 120 validation repertoires.

About this clone: Its antigen remains unknown.

V lost 4 bases and J lost 5; bases outside the gene matches: 7. The CDR3 has 14 residues. Germline assignment: CDR1 SGHAT and CDR2 FQNNGV. Sequencing was performed with immunoSEQ multiplex PCR; in TCRdb, only in-frame clones are kept and a portion is missing. The sample carries roughly 76,000 clones, 94% recorded once. The donors were part of the validation cohort of roughly 110 subjects. That cohort was separate from the first cohort, which comprised several hundred subjects. The source is a man between 18 and 35 years old in good health and CMV-seropositive. Sequencing was performed on PBMCs. V gene TRBV11-2 combines with J gene TRBJ2-5; 7 positions match TRBD1. The CDR3 sequence: CASSSDRVWETQYF. The CDR3 DNA follows: TGTGCCAGCAGCTCCGACAGGGTATGGGAGACCCAGTACTTC.